This T cell receptor (beta chain) derives from a study of cytomegalovirus exposure and HLA in healthy donors. Study-wide findings and caveats: It was reportedly the case that the classifier diagnosed cytomegalovirus status with high specificity and sensitivity. Associated with cytomegalovirus, according to the listing, were fewer than 200 TCR beta chains. The dataset shows that most TCR sequences were rare, while some public TCRs occurred in many donors.

V gave up 6 bases and J gave up 3 bases, with 18 bases separating them. Germline CDR1 and CDR2: MDHEN and SYDVKM. The CDR3 is 15 residues long. Notes on this clone: Its cognate antigen is unknown.

Generated by immunoSEQ multiplex PCR, the TCRdb table keeps only in-frame clones and is missing some. The data contain 65,000 to 85,000 clones, roughly 96% of them singletons. The receptor was derived from a woman in her late teens or twenties in good health and CMV-seronegative. The chain joins TRBV28 to TRBJ2-7; D is possibly TRBD1 (6 bases). Material: PBMCs. DNA of the CDR3: TGTGCCAGCAGCAAAGGGACACGGGGTTACTACGAGCAGTACTTC. This codes for CASSKGTRGYYEQYF. Using reference TRBV28 and TRBJ2-7 for the parts outside the CDR3, the full variable domain is DVKVTQSSRYLVKRTGEKVFLECVQDMDHENMFWYRQDPGLGLRLIYFSYDVKMKEKGDIPEGYSVSREKKERFSLILESASTNQTSMYLCASSKGTRGYYEQYFGPGTRLTVT.